The 16 T cell receptor beta chains presented below share a single source sample, sequenced in a study of blood T cell repertoires in COVID-19. Sequencing was performed with immunoSEQ multiplex PCR; in TCRdb, only in-frame clones are kept and a portion is missing. The sample holds fewer than 350,000 clones, 75% to 90% seen once. Sequenced sample: peripheral blood. These receptors were taken from a woman in her 70s with COVID-19, enrolled during active disease.

The chain combines TRBV18 with TRBJ2-5; 12 nucleotides agree with TRBD2. The CDR3 covers 16 residues. CDR1 KGHSH and CDR2 LQKENI come from the germline V gene. J lost 4 bases, V lost 6 bases, and 9 bases had no gene match. The DNA of the CDR3 is TGTGCCAGCTCCCTCGCTAGCGGGGGGGCTGGAGAGACCCAGTACTTC. As protein: CASSLASGGAGETQYF.

This clone was picked up a small number of times. The chain carries TRBV2 and TRBJ1-2; no firm D call. The V end was cut by 7 bases, the J end by 8 bases, with 17 bases between. In germline, CDR1 is SNHLY, CDR2 FYNNEI. The CDR3 has 13 amino acids. CDR3 amino acids: CASTSRASEGYTF. Here the CDR3 DNA reads TGTGCCAGCACCTCCAGAGCTTCGGAGGGCTACACCTTC.

J is TRBJ1-1 and V is TRBV9, with 9 positions matching TRBD1. J gave up 4 bases and V 4 bases, and 8 bases lay outside the gene matches. Per the germline V gene, CDR1 is SGDLS and CDR2 is YYNGEE. The CDR3 runs 15 residues. Here the CDR3 reads CASSPSGTGSTEAFF. Written as DNA, the CDR3 is TGTGCCAGCAGCCCATCCGGGACAGGGAGCACTGAAGCTTTCTTT.

This chain links TRBV12-2 with TRBJ1-5; the table's TRBD1 call for D was not verified on the DNA. TRBV12-2 is noted as a pseudogene. The CDR3 has 18 residues. The CDR3 is CASRPQGWQGSSNQPQHF. For the CDR3, the DNA is TGTGCAAGTCGCCCCCAGGGGTGGCAGGGGAGTAGCAATCAGCCCCAGCATTTT.

This clone was seen just once. V and J are TRBV7-8 and TRBJ1-1; D gene ambiguous. Germline assignment: CDR1 SGHVS and CDR2 FQNEAQ. This CDR3 has 13 residues. V lost 1 base, J lost 7 bases, and 10 bases lay in between. The chain's CDR3 is CASSLDFSVEAFF. For the CDR3, the DNA is TGTGCCAGCAGCTTAGATTTTTCAGTTGAAGCTTTCTTT. The whole variable domain, filled in from reference TRBV7-8 and TRBJ1-1, reads GAGVSQSPRYKVAKRGQDVALRCDPISGHVSLFWYQQALGQGPEFLTYFQNEAQLDKSGLPSDRFFAERPEGSVSTLKIQRTQQEDSAVYLCASSLDFSVEAFFGQGTRLTVV.

V usage is TRBV5-4 and J usage is TRBJ1-4, with unresolved D. CDR1 SGHNT and CDR2 YYREEE come from the germline V gene (reference sequence). V lost 2 bases and J lost 7, with 6 bases in between. The CDR3 contains 12 residues. Here the CDR3 reads CASSFYGEKLFF. CDR3 DNA sequence: TGTGCCAGCAGCTTTTACGGTGAAAAACTGTTTTTT.

The rearrangement uses TRBV6-1 and TRBJ1-6; TRBD1 might be the D (6 bases). The CDR3 is 14 amino acids. CDR1 and CDR2 from the germline V gene are MNHNS and SASEGT. V shed 5 bases and J shed 8 bases, with 13 bases lying between them. The CDR3 coding sequence is TGTGCCAGCAGTCCCGGGACACCTTATTCACCCCTCCACTTT. This sequence encodes CASSPGTPYSPLHF.

The chain couples TRBV2 to TRBJ2-7, with 10 bases that match TRBD2. The CDR3 totals 16 residues. V lost 7 bases and J lost 1; bases outside the gene matches: 10. CDR1 SNHLY and CDR2 FYNNEI come from the germline V gene. In nucleotides, the CDR3 is TGTGCCAGCAATAATCCCGGGACTAGCGTATCCTACGAGCAGTACTTC. The encoded protein is CASNNPGTSVSYEQYF.

The V gene is TRBV2, the J gene TRBJ1-1, with 10 bases identical to TRBD1. CDR1 and CDR2 (germline): SNHLY, FYNNEI. The length of the CDR3 is 14 residues. Unmatched junction bases numbered 4, after V lost 5 bases and J lost 4 bases. The CDR3 DNA is TGTGCCAGCAGTCCCGGGACAGGGGCCACTGAAGCTTTCTTT. Translation gives CASSPGTGATEAFF.

V is TRBV11-2 and J is TRBJ2-1, with TRBD1 identical over 8 bases. This CDR3 contains 18 residues. Germline CDR1 and CDR2: SGHAT and FQNNGV. V shed 3 bases and J 7 bases; nucleotides not matched to a gene: 17. The CDR3 DNA reads as TGTGCCAGCAGCTTTAGAGGTATACAGGGGGGTTCCGGGAATGAGCAGTTCTTC. Its translation: CASSFRGIQGGSGNEQFF.

The chain links TRBV30 to TRBJ2-3; TRBD2 might be the D (7 bases). With 4 bases removed from V and 8 bases from J, the gap between germline ends came to 16 bases. Germline lookup yields CDR1 GTSNPN and CDR2 SVGIG (reference sequence). This CDR3 has 13 residues. This CDR3 reads CAWTGAGVPTQYF. In nucleotides, the CDR3 is TGTGCCTGGACGGGGGCGGGGGTCCCTACGCAGTATTTT.

This sequence joins TRBV28 and TRBJ2-1, with D perhaps matching TRBD2 (7 bases). Germline V lookup: CDR1 MDHEN, CDR2 SYDVKM. V lost 4 bases and J lost 7, with 23 bases in between. The CDR3 covers 17 residues. The CDR3 sequence is CASSSLLGGGARNEQFF. The CDR3 coding sequence is TGTGCCAGCAGTTCCCTCTTGGGAGGGGGGGCCCGAAATGAGCAGTTCTTC.

The genes are TRBV7-9 and TRBJ2-2; 10 bases are a match to TRBD1. V trimming: 3 bases; J trimming: 5 bases; junction bases outside the gene matches: 6. CDR3 size: 16 residues. Germline V gene data show CDR1 as SEHNR and CDR2 as FQNEAQ (reference sequence). The CDR3 nucleotides are TGTGCCAGCAGCTTCCCCGGGACAGGGGATACCGGGGAGCTGTTTTTT. Protein sequence: CASSFPGTGDTGELFF.

For the CDR3, the DNA is TGTGCCAGCAGCCAAGTGCGGGGGGCGGACACTGAAGCTTTCTTT. It encodes CASSQVRGADTEAFF. This chain connects TRBV4-2 to TRBJ1-1; maybe TRBD1 (6 bases). Trimming took off 1 base at V and 3 bases at J, with 12 bases between the two ends. CDR1 and CDR2 from the germline V gene are LGHNA and YNFKEQ. The CDR3 length is 15 residues.

The CDR3 DNA is TGTGCCAGCAGCCCAGCGGGGGCCCCAGGAGGCTACACCTTC. The encoded protein is CASSPAGAPGGYTF. This rearrangement joins TRBV7-9 to TRBJ1-2, with a weak D call TRBD1 (6 bases). Looked up from germline, CDR1 is SEHNR and CDR2 is FQNEAQ (reference sequence). V lost 5 bases to trimming and J lost 8 bases, with 18 bases between them. The CDR3 totals 14 residues.

This rearrangement joins TRBV30 to TRBJ2-2; the D gene is possibly TRBD2 (6 bases). The V and J ends lost 2 bases and 7 bases respectively, with 17 bases between them. Germline loops: CDR1 GTSNPN, CDR2 SVGIG (reference sequence). This CDR3 contains 15 residues. CDR3 nucleotides: TGTGCCTGGAGTATGGGGGGTGAAGGCATCGGGGAGCTGTTTTTT. It yields the protein CAWSMGGEGIGELFF.